A single sample gave rise to the 27 T cell receptor beta chains below, sequenced in a study of blood T cells in healthy people across ages. PCR was performed a second time for about 7 to 12 cycles using a sample-barcoded 5' primer and a J-beta primer mix. TCRdb independently ran MiXCR on the 5' RACE reads; one entry per CDR3 protein. The sample consists of some 1.4 million distinct CDR3 sequences, around 42% of them appearing once. Sequencing used blood. All receptors derive from a woman younger than 35 in good health.

V usage is TRBV5-5 and J usage is TRBJ2-2; D remains ambiguous. The CDR3 spans 14 residues. Trimming pared 4 bases from V and 0 bases from J, leaving 7 bases between. Looked up from germline, CDR1 is SGHKS and CDR2 is YYEKEE (reference sequence). CDR3 in amino acids: CASSTDANTGELFF. Written as DNA, the CDR3 is TGTGCCAGCAGCACCGACGCGAACACCGGGGAGCTGTTTTTT.

This chain connects TRBV27 to TRBJ2-3; D perhaps matches TRBD2 (6 bases). The CDR3 is 17 amino acids. Germline V gives CDR1 MNHEY, CDR2 SMNVEV (reference sequence). Trimming took off 3 bases at V and 6 bases at J, with 22 bases between the two ends. CDR3 in DNA: TGTGCCAGCAGTTTCGGGGGTAGCGGTGGCGTTCCGGATACGCAGTATTTT. Its protein is CASSFGGSGGVPDTQYF.

The J gene is TRBJ2-1, the V gene TRBV7-9, with 14 bases aligning to TRBD2. The CDR3 has 17 residues. V was clipped by 2 bases and J by 6 bases; unmatched bases: 6. Looked up from germline, CDR1 is SEHNR and CDR2 is FQNEAQ (reference sequence). The CDR3 bases are TGTGCCAGCAGCTTATTTGGACTAGCGGGGGGAGTCAATGAGCAGTTCTTC. As protein: CASSLFGLAGGVNEQFF.

This CDR3 reads CASSLSGTGLHNEKLFF. As DNA, the CDR3 is TGTGCCAGCAGTTTATCTGGGACAGGGCTCCATAATGAAAAACTGTTTTTT. The rearrangement links TRBV27 to TRBJ1-4, with 9 bases aligning to TRBD1. The trim removed 0 bases at V and 4 bases at J, leaving 6 bases unmatched. Per germline, CDR1 MNHEY and CDR2 SMNVEV (reference sequence). The CDR3 has 17 amino acids.

This clonotype has just a few counts. The genes are TRBV20-1 and TRBJ2-1, with D tentatively TRBD2 (5 bases). The CDR3 loop spans 16 amino acids. Germline values: CDR1 DFQATT, CDR2 SNEGSKA (reference sequence). Deletions cut 0 bases from V and 3 bases from J, with 15 bases between. The CDR3 region is CSARDGLLWRYNEQFF. DNA of the CDR3: TGCAGTGCTAGAGATGGACTGCTTTGGCGCTACAATGAGCAGTTCTTC.

This clonotype was observed a few times. The chain couples TRBV7-2 to TRBJ2-3; D may correspond to TRBD1 or TRBD2 (6 bases each). The V gene lost 2 bases and the J gene lost 4 bases, with 16 bases spanning the gap. Germline assignment: CDR1 SGHTA and CDR2 FQGNSA. CDR3 length: 16 residues. The CDR3 loop is CASSLYTRGAPDTQYF. CDR3 nucleotide sequence: TGTGCCAGCAGCTTATATACTAGGGGGGCGCCAGATACGCAGTATTTT.

J is TRBJ1-1 and V is TRBV20-1; tentatively, D is TRBD1 (6 bases). The CDR3 length is 14 residues. Trimming took 0 bases from V and 4 from J, leaving 12 bases between them. From germline, CDR1 is DFQATT and CDR2 SNEGSKA (reference sequence). The CDR3 reads CSAREDGRGTEAFF. Written as DNA, the CDR3 is TGCAGTGCTAGAGAGGACGGCAGGGGCACTGAAGCTTTCTTT.

This chain uses TRBV30 with TRBJ1-5; D is ambiguous. CDR3 length equals 13 residues. Germline CDR1 GTSNPN, CDR2 SVGIG (reference sequence). The CDR3 coding sequence is TGTCCGTCGGGGAGGGTGGGCAATCAGCCCCAGCATTTT. This translates into CPSGRVGNQPQHF.

This clonotype was seen a handful of times. V and J are TRBV5-1 and TRBJ1-1; 9 bases agree with TRBD1. Germline-derived CDR1 and CDR2 are SGHRS and YFSETQ. The CDR3 extends over 15 amino acids. V was pared by 3 bases and J by 7 bases, with 10 bases of the junction left unmatched. CDR3 sequence: CASSSFQTTGGEAFF. CDR3 DNA sequence: TGCGCCAGCAGCTCCTTCCAAACGACAGGGGGTGAAGCTTTCTTT.

In its sample, this clonotype was seen a few times. The CDR3 DNA reads as TGTGCCACCCCATACTCGCCAGAACCCGAGCGGGGATACTACGAGCAGTACTTC. The encoded protein is CATPYSPEPERGYYEQYF. The chain uses TRBV25-1 and TRBJ2-4; 7 bases fit TRBD2. The J call could be wrong; TRBJ2-7 is a better fit for the DNA end. Germline CDR1 is MGHDK and CDR2 is SYGVNS. The CDR3 sequence is 18 residues long.

The rearrangement links TRBV4-1 to TRBJ2-1; 8 bases are a match to TRBD2. Trimming cost V 1 base and J 11 bases; bases outside gene matches: 4. The CDR3 runs 13 residues. From germline, CDR1 is MGHRA and CDR2 YSYEKL. The chain's CDR3 is CASSQGWTSKQFF. Written as DNA, the CDR3 is TGCGCCAGCAGCCAAGGATGGACTAGCAAGCAGTTCTTC.

This clonotype was detected a few times. This chain connects TRBV29-1 to TRBJ2-2, with a tentative D call TRBD2 (6 bases). The CDR3 is 14 residues long. The germline V and J ends were trimmed by 8 bases and 3 bases, with 16 bases remaining between them. CDR1 SQVTM and CDR2 ANQGSEA come from the germline V gene. CDR3 coding DNA: TGCAGCATCCGAGGGGACTCTTACACCGGGGAGCTGTTTTTT. It specifies CSIRGDSYTGELFF.

CDR3 in amino acids: CASSFTGRGLDEQFF. The CDR3 coding sequence is TGTGCCAGCAGTTTCACTGGCCGCGGTTTGGATGAGCAGTTCTTC. The chain couples TRBV27 to TRBJ2-1; unclear D gene. The CDR3 consists of 15 residues. Trimming shortened V by 3 bases and J by 8 bases, and 17 bases separated the two germline ends. Germline values: CDR1 MNHEY, CDR2 SMNVEV (reference sequence).

The table lists this clonotype with many counts. J is TRBJ1-2 and V is TRBV29-1, with D possibly matching TRBD1 (5 bases). CDR3 size: 12 residues. Germline CDR1 is SQVTM and CDR2 is ANQGSEA. V lost 6 bases and J lost 9, with 17 bases in between. The CDR3 protein is CSVTRDESRYTF. DNA of the CDR3: TGCAGCGTAACCCGGGACGAATCCCGCTACACCTTC.

This clonotype was detected many times. This rearrangement joins TRBV11-2 to TRBJ2-7; TRBD2 agrees at 7 bases. The CDR3 runs to 13 residues. V lost 3 bases, J lost 3 bases, and 2 bases stayed unmatched. CDR1 is SGHAT and CDR2 is FQNNGV in the germline V gene. CDR3 in amino acids: CASSFGLGYEQYF. Here the CDR3 DNA reads TGTGCCAGCAGCTTTGGACTAGGCTACGAGCAGTACTTC.

The chain employs TRBV28 and TRBJ2-7; possible D gene TRBD1, 7 bases. Germline-derived CDR1 and CDR2 are MDHEN and SYDVKM. V lost 6 bases to trimming and J lost 0 bases, with 18 bases between them. This CDR3 is built from 16 residues. The CDR3 coding sequence is TGTGCCAGCAGGCTTGCGGGACAGACGAGCTCCTACGAGCAGTACTTC. Amino acids: CASRLAGQTSSYEQYF.

The CDR3 nucleotides are TGTGCCAGCACCCCCGGGACCGGGTTTAAAGATACGCAGTATTTT. Its translation: CASTPGTGFKDTQYF. V and J are TRBV14 and TRBJ2-3; D may correspond to TRBD1 or TRBD2 (5 bases each). Between the trimmed V and J ends, which lost 7 bases and 5 bases, there was a span of 19 bases. The CDR3 consists of 15 residues. Germline assignment: CDR1 SGHDN and CDR2 FVKESK.

This clonotype was found a few times. The chain is built from TRBV14 and TRBJ1-2, with D possibly TRBD1 on 6 matching bases. V dropped 4 bases and J dropped 5 bases, with 14 bases sitting between them. Germline CDR1 SGHDN, CDR2 FVKESK. The CDR3 has 14 amino acids. CDR3 nucleotides: TGTGCCAGCAGCCTTGGGGGCGGCCGGTATGGCTACACCTTC. Translated: CASSLGGGRYGYTF.

The chain has TRBV19 and TRBJ1-2; the D gene is possibly TRBD1 (6 bases). The CDR3 spans 14 residues. V lost 6 bases and J lost 4, with 15 bases in between. Germline lookup yields CDR1 LNHDA and CDR2 SQIVND (reference sequence). CDR3 sequence: CASREGGFGYGYTF. The CDR3 coding sequence is TGTGCCAGTAGAGAAGGGGGATTTGGCTATGGCTACACCTTC.

This clonotype was seen only a few times. The chain links TRBV20-1 to TRBJ1-1, with 7 bases identical to TRBD1. The CDR3 loop spans 12 amino acids. Looked up from germline, CDR1 is DFQATT and CDR2 is SNEGSKA (reference sequence). Germline trimming cut 6 bases from V and 9 bases from J; bases unmatched to any gene: 10. CDR3 coding DNA: TGCAGTGCGGAGGGACAGACACTTAAAGCTTTCTTT. It specifies CSAEGQTLKAFF.

This clonotype was found a few times. The gene calls are TRBV20-1 and TRBJ1-1; TRBD1 might be the D (5 bases). The CDR3 is 15 amino acids. V was cut by 4 bases and J by 3 bases, with 18 bases left in between. Germline V gene sequence: CDR1 DFQATT, CDR2 SNEGSKA (reference sequence). The CDR3 region has the DNA TGCAGTGCTAATAAGGCCGGGACGGATTACACTGAAGCTTTCTTT. Protein: CSANKAGTDYTEAFF.

V is TRBV7-9 and J is TRBJ2-4; D may be TRBD2 (5 bases). The CDR3 contains 14 residues. With 5 bases removed from V and 1 base from J, the gap between germline ends came to 9 bases. Germline CDR1 and CDR2: SEHNR and FQNEAQ (reference sequence). CDR3 loop: CASSRAGAKNIQYF. Here the CDR3 DNA reads TGTGCCAGCAGCCGTGCGGGTGCCAAAAACATTCAGTACTTC.

Only a few counts were recorded for this clonotype. This chain joins TRBV4-2 and TRBJ2-3; 7 nucleotides line up with TRBD1. The V and J ends lost 2 bases and 1 base, in that order; junction bases with no gene match: 3. CDR1 is LGHNA, CDR2 YNFKEQ, per germline. This CDR3 comprises 15 residues. CDR3 sequence reads: CASSQQDRGTDTQYF. The DNA of the CDR3 is TGTGCCAGCAGCCAACAAGACAGGGGCACAGATACGCAGTATTTT.

This chain uses TRBV20-1 with TRBJ2-3; D tentatively fits TRBD1 or TRBD2 (5 bases each). Germline CDR1 is DFQATT and CDR2 is SNEGSKA (reference sequence). This CDR3 has 17 amino acids. V was trimmed by 5 bases and J by 0 bases, leaving 21 bases between them. CDR3 residues: CSAGGNDPGPSTDTQYF. The CDR3 DNA follows: TGCAGTGCTGGGGGTAACGATCCGGGACCCAGCACAGATACGCAGTATTTT.

The chain links TRBV6-2 or TRBV6-3 to TRBJ2-7; tentatively, D is TRBD1 (6 bases). This CDR3 has 11 amino acids. Germline V gene lookup returns CDR1 MNHEY and CDR2 SVGEGT. V lost 6 bases and J 6 bases, leaving 9 bases between the germline ends. CDR3 sequence reads: CASRQGCEQYF. The CDR3 nucleotides read TGTGCCAGCAGACAGGGATGCGAGCAGTACTTC.

This chain joins TRBV7-2 and TRBJ1-1; D call uncertain. Trimming stripped 10 bases from V and 6 bases from J, with 12 bases between. This CDR3 contains 11 residues. Germline V lookup: CDR1 SGHTA, CDR2 FQGNSA. The DNA for the CDR3 is TGTGCCAACATCCAGTCCGCTGAAGCTTTCTTT. It yields the protein CANIQSAEAFF.

This clonotype has just a few counts. The J gene is TRBJ1-2, the V gene TRBV3-1, with no clear D. Trimming removed 1 base from V and 6 bases from J, with 15 bases in between. The CDR3 has 15 residues. Germline V gene sequence: CDR1 LGHDT, CDR2 YNNKEL (reference sequence). The CDR3 coding sequence is TGTGCCAGCAGCCAAGGGTTCGAGGGCTCAGATGGCTACACCTTC. Amino acid sequence: CASSQGFEGSDGYTF. Full variable domain (remainder filled in from reference TRBV3-1 and TRBJ1-2): DTAVSQTPKYLVTQMGNDKSIKCEQNLGHDTMYWYKQDSKKFLKIMFSYNNKELIINETVPNRFSPKSPDKAHLNLHINSLELGDSAVYFCASSQGFEGSDGYTFGSGTRLTVV.